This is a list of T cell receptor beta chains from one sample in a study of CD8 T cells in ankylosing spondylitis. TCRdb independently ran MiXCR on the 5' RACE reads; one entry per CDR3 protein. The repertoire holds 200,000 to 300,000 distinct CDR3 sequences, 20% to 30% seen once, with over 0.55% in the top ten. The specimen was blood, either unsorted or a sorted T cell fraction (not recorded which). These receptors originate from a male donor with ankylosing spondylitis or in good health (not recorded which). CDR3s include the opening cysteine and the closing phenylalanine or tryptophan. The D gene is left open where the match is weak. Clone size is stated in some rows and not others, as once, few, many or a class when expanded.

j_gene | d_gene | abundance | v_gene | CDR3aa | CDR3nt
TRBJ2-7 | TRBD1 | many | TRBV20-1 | CSARDLRQGSSYEQYF | TGCAGTGCTAGGGATCTTCGACAGGGATCTTCCTACGAGCAGTACTTC
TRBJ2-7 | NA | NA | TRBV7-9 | CASSRKIGGGQTYEQYF | TGTGCCAGCAGCCGCAAGATTGGTGGGGGTCAAACCTACGAGCAGTACTTC
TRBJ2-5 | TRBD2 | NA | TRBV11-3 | CASSGGGEETQYF | TGTGCCAGCAGCGGGGGGGGGGAAGAGACCCAGTACTTC
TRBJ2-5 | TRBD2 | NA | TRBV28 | CASSLGGGAETQYF | TGTGCCAGCAGTTTGGGCGGGGGGGCAGAGACCCAGTACTTC
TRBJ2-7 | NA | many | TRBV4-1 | CASSQENRAYEQYF | TGCGCCAGCAGCCAAGAGAACAGGGCCTACGAGCAGTACTTC
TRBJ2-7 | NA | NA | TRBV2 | CASSELDKLYEQYF | TGTGCCAGCAGTGAATTGGACAAGCTCTACGAGCAGTACTTC
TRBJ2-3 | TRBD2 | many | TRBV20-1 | CSAFLAGGIKDTQYF | TGCAGTGCTTTCCTAGCGGGGGGGATTAAAGATACGCAGTATTTT
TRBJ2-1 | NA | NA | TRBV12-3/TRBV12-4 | CASSFPGHGGAASYNEQFF | TGTGCCAGCAGTTTCCCGGGACACGGGGGAGCGGCGTCCTACAATGAGCAGTTCTTC
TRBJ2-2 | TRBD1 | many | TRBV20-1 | CSARVRDSFTGELFF | TGCAGTGCTAGAGTCCGGGACAGTTTTACCGGGGAGCTGTTTTTT
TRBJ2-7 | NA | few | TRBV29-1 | CSVGRLGAEQYF | TGCAGCGTTGGGCGGCTTGGCGCCGAGCAGTACTTC
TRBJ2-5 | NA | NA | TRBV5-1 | CASSPGPSQQETQYF | TGCGCCAGCAGCCCCGGGCCAAGCCAACAAGAGACCCAGTACTTC
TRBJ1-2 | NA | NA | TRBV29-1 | CSVGHGTDGYTF | TGCAGCGTTGGGCATGGCACTGATGGCTACACCTTC
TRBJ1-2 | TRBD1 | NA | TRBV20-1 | CSARKDRGWSYTF | TGCAGTGCTAGAAAGGACAGGGGTTGGAGCTACACCTTC
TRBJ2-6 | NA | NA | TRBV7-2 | CASSLAPGANVLTF | TGTGCCAGCAGCTTAGCGCCTGGGGCCAACGTCCTGACTTTC
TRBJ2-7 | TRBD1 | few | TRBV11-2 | CASSRNRGKRGEQYF | TGTGCCAGCAGCCGAAACAGGGGGAAACGGGGCGAGCAGTACTTC
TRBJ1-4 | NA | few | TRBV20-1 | CSLLGEKLFF | TGCAGTCTCTTAGGTGAAAAACTGTTTTTT
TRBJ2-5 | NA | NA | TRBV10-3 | CAISSLAATETQYF | TGTGCCATCAGCAGTTTGGCGGCGACAGAGACCCAGTACTTC
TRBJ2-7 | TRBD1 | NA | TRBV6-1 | CATLGQGSYEQYF | TGTGCCACCCTCGGACAGGGTTCCTACGAGCAGTACTTC
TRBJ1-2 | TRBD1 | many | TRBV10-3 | CAIRGQGANYGYTF | TGTGCCATCAGGGGACAGGGAGCTAACTATGGCTACACCTTC
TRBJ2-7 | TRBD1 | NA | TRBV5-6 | CASSSGRDRVDEQYF | TGTGCCAGCAGCTCCGGCCGGGACAGGGTCGACGAGCAGTACTTC
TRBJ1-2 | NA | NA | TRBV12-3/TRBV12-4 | CASSIRPDYGYTF | TGTGCCAGCAGCATCAGGCCGGACTATGGCTACACCTTC
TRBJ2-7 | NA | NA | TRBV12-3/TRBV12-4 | CASSFWHVLGEQYF | TGTGCCAGCAGTTTCTGGCATGTCTTGGGCGAGCAGTACTTC
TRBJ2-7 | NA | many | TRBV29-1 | CSVSDGYEQYF | TGCAGCGTGTCGGACGGCTACGAGCAGTACTTC
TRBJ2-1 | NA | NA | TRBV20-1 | CSARVDLRLSSYNEQFF | TGCAGTGCTAGAGTCGATTTACGGCTAAGCTCCTACAATGAGCAGTTCTTC